This T cell receptor beta chain was recovered during a study of CD8+ T cells in alopecia areata. The CDR3 is 15 residues long. Losses at the gene ends were 1 base for V and 1 base for J; bases not matched to a gene: 1. The germline gives CDR1 SGHTA, CDR2 FQGNSA. Findings of the study overall: There were many expanded lesional clones persisting in scalp and blood during tofacitinib. The study found TCR sharing across patients less clear than in mice, possibly for HLA reasons. There was only one nonresponder, so it was unclear how baseline CD8+ expansion relates to response.

RNA extraction was followed by reverse transcription into cDNA, which acted as the sequencing template. Clones were sequenced by immunoSEQ multiplex PCR, and TCRdb holds only the in-frame ones, with some missing. The sample lists around 190,000 clones, under 80% occurring once. This clone was counted between two and nine times. Its cognate antigen is unknown. Documented treatment: oral pan-JAK inhibitor, 5-10 mg twice daily. PBMCs were stained for CD3, CD4 and CD8, and CD4+ and CD8+ T cells were sorted. This rearrangement joins TRBV7-2 to TRBJ2-3; the match to TRBD2 covers 8 bases. The material sequenced was CD4+ T cells sorted from blood, taken between weeks 49 and 50, from a patient treated with tofacitinib. The sequence came from a human donor with alopecia areata. The CDR3 DNA sequence: TGTGCCAGCAGCTTAGGTAGCGGGGGCACAGATACGCAGTATTTT. This encodes CASSLGSGGTDTQYF. Together with reference TRBV7-2 and TRBJ2-3, the CDR3 gives the full variable domain: GAGVSQSPSNKVTEKGKDVELRCDPISGHTALYWYRQSLGQGLEFLIYFQGNSAPDKSGLPSDRFSAERTGGSVSTLTIQRTQQEDSAVYLCASSLGSGGTDTQYFGPGTRLTVL.